The source of this TCR beta chain is a study of tumor-infiltrating lymphocytes in primary liver carcinoma (dated by TCRdb to the late 2010s). The study in broad terms: Of the five patients, three men and two women aged 30 to 69 years, four had hepatocellular carcinoma and one had combined HCC and intrahepatic cholangiocarcinoma. The five patients had tumors staged T1-T3 N0M0, with maximum diameters ranging from roughly 4 to 10 cm. Each sample produced about 3.65 to 7.5 million productive TCRbeta reads, and read depth showed no significant difference between tissue types. TCRbeta repertoire sequencing, expression microarrays and whole-exome sequencing were combined in the study across five regions of each liver tumor, with adjacent normal tissue and blood also included. A total of 35 or so specimens from 5 patients went through TCRbeta repertoire sequencing, namely 25 tumor regions, 5 adjacent noncancerous liver tissues and 5 peripheral blood samples. Agilent mRNA microarray profiling was performed on the approximately 25 tumor region samples to relate TCRbeta repertoire diversity to the local molecular phenotype. Reproducibility between technical replicate repertoires was high, with correlation coefficients above 0.98 and mean shared-clone rates about 0.9.

Using a constant-region primer and ProtoScript II reverse transcriptase, TCRbeta-specific cDNA was reverse-transcribed from roughly 460 ng total RNA. Three nested multiplex PCR rounds, following a slightly modified ARM-PCR procedure, were used to build the TCRbeta libraries. Each of the first two PCR rounds ran for approximately 10 cycles and used multiplex TRBV1-TRBV30 forward primers together with a Cbeta reverse primer. Sample barcodes and Illumina adapters were added in a final 25-cycle PCR with Deep VentR polymerase. Before sequencing, amplicons of 200-500 bp were purified from gel using a QIAquick gel extraction kit. The TCRbeta amplicons were sequenced with 250-bp paired-end reads on an Illumina HiSeq 2500. The paper's processing steps were these. Trimmomatic v0.33 was used to quality-trim the reads, and FLASH v1.2.11 was used to merge paired reads so that full CDR3 sequences could be recovered. V, D and J germline segments were assigned to the rearranged TCRbeta sequences by MiGEC v1.2.1b. Clonotype statistics, along with Shannon-Wiener diversity indices, were calculated using VDJtools v1.0.0. Except for diversity analysis, only each sample's 250 most abundant clonotypes were used in subsequent analyses to reduce sampling bias. TCRdb itself trimmed the public reads at Q25 with fastp, ran MiXCR and retained productive beta chains. Rows with a matching CDR3 protein are joined into one entry that keeps the most common DNA and genes. The V and J calls and clone size are TCRdb's, not the authors'. The table for this sample lists 20,000 to 30,000 distinct CDR3 sequences; about 74% of them were counted only once. The top ten constitute about 30% of the sample.

The investigation overall reported the following: Bulk unsorted samples precluded comparing CD4+ and CD8+ T cell repertoires. Only the TCR beta chain was sequenced, so true repertoire diversity is likely underestimated because unpaired alpha chains were not captured. Only roughly 7-24% of top clones appeared in all five regions of a tumor, which suggests that tumor-infiltrating T cells are spatially heterogeneous. The top 250 clones accounted for a significantly greater share of the repertoire in tumors than in blood (p = 0.039). The study included only five patients, and the authors note findings should be validated in a larger study. Repertoire overlap was found to be higher between tumor regions (mean about 36%) than between tumor-adjacent (around 17%) or tumor-blood (about 14%) pairs, consistent with antigen-driven expansion.

The CDR3 has 15 amino acids, counting both end residues. The DNA shown is the 45-base CDR3, in frame from base 1. CDR1 and CDR2, per the germline V gene, are SGHNT and YENEEA. Total RNA and DNA were co-extracted without cell sorting from roughly 20-30 mg of bulk tissue using the AllPrep DNA/RNA mini kit. Surgical resection was performed in China between November 2015 and March 2016 on four or five patients with histopathologically diagnosed primary liver carcinoma. At the time of sampling, the patients were treatment-naive and had chronic HBV infection. Each tumor was sampled at five spatially separated regions: the tumor centre plus the superior, inferior, left-lateral and right-lateral poles. Histology showed that every tumor sample contained more than 80% viable tumor cells. Pieces of fresh tumor and adjacent tissue were cut in half, with one half kept in RNAlater at -80 degrees C and the other half sent for histology.

Remarks on this clonotype: The antigen it recognizes is unknown. As the CDR3 is not closed by the conserved phenylalanine or tryptophan, this likely results from a read error.

Sequenced input: liver tumor tissue from sampling region 5. Interpreted using the paper, the cell subset or site label stands for: tumor region T5, tumor centre. The chain couples TRBV11-3 to TRBJ1-6; the D gene cannot be named for sure. The TCR was taken from a woman younger than 45 with primary liver carcinoma and hepatitis B virus infection. The DNA sequence is as follows: TGTGTCAGCAGCTTTAAGTGGAGCTATAATTCACTCCTCCACCTT. It specifies CVSSFKWSYNSLLHL.